This section outlines one T cell receptor beta chain sequence together with its context. The CDR3 length is 16 residues. Per germline, CDR1 SGHTS and CDR2 YDEGEE. Trimming shortened V by 4 bases and J by 0 bases, and 17 bases separated the two germline ends. The entry originates in a study of blood T cell repertoires in COVID-19. Across the study: Donors in the United States, Italy and Spain gave samples during acute or convalescent COVID-19. Sample material is recorded as cDNA or gDNA derived from T cells, B-cell-depleted T cells, or PBMCs.

Authors' processing steps: Nucleated cell number was recorded as an estimate derived from reference gene primer amplification. Generated by immunoSEQ multiplex PCR, the TCRdb table keeps only in-frame clones and is missing some. D and trimming were read from the DNA, whereas the V and J calls and clone size are those reported in that table. There are 200,000 to 300,000 clones in the sample; 84% occur only once, and approximately 1.4% lies in the top ten. The J gene is TRBJ2-7, the V gene TRBV5-8; D remains unclear. This receptor was taken from a woman aged 40 to 49 who had recovered from COVID-19. Specimen: peripheral blood. In nucleotides, the CDR3 is TGTGCCAGCAGCCCGACGTCGACAAGAACCTCCTACGAGCAGTACTTC. Encoded protein: CASSPTSTRTSYEQYF.